The clone carrying this T cell receptor (beta chain) was seen at least ten times. Each CDR3 protein is one row after TCRdb ran MiXCR on the RACE reads. Of tens of thousands of distinct CDR3 sequences listed, roughly 7.6% are singletons. This sample's time point: patch test 1, 2 weeks after DPC sensitization. Treatment of the sample: therapeutic diphenylcyclopropenone sensitization with weekly scalp DPC. This record belongs to a study of human T cells and chemical hapten exposure. The CDR3 consists of 18 residues. Germline V gives CDR1 MGHRA, CDR2 YSYEKL. Between the trimmed V and J ends, which lost 6 bases and 0 bases, there was a span of 22 bases.

The chain links TRBV4-1 to TRBJ2-3; perhaps TRBD2 as D (6 bases). This sequence was found in a woman aged 25 to 39 with alopecia areata. Some clones in this sample may be carry-over from other donors' samples. This material consisted of whole blood, taken in connection with sensitization to the hapten diphenylcyclopropenone (DPC). The CDR3 region is CASSPRGTSRESTDTQYF. CDR3 in DNA: TGCGCCAGCAGTCCGAGGGGAACTAGCCGCGAAAGCACAGATACGCAGTATTTT.